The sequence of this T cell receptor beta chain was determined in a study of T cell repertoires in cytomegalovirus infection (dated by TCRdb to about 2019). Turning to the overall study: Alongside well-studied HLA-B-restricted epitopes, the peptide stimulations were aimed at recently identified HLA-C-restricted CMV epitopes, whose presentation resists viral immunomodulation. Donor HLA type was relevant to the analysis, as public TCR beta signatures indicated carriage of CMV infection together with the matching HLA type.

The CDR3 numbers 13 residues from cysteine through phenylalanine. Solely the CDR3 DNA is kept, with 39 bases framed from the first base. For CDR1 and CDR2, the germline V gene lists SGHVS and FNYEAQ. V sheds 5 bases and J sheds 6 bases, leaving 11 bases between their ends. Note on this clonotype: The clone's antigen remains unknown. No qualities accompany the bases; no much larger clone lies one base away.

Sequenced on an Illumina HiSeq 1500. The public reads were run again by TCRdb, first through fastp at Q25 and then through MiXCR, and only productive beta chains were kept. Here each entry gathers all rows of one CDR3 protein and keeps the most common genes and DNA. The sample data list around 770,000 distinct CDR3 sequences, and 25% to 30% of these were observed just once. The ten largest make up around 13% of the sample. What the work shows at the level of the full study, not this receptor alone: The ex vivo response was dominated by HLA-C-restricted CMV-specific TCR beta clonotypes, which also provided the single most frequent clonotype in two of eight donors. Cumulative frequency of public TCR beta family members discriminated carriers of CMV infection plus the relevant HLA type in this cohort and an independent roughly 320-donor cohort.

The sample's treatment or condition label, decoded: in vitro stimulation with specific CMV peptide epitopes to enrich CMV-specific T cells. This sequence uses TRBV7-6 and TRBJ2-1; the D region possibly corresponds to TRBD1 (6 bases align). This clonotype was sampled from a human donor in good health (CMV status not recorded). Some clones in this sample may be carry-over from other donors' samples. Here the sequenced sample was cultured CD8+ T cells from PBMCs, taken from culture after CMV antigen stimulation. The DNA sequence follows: TGTGCCAGCAGCCGGACAGAACCCAATGAGCAGTTCTTC. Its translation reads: CASSRTEPNEQFF.